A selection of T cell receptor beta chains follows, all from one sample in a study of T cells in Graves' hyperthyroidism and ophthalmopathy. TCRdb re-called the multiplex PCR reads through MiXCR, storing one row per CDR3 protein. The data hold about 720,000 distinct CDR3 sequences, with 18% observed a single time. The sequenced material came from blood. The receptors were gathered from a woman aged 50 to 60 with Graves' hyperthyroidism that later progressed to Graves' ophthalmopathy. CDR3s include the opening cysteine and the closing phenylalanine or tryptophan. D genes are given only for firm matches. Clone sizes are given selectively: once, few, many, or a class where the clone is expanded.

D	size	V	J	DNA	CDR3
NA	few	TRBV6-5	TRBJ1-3	TGTGCCAGCAGTTACTCGAACTGGGCAGGGAGCTCTGGAAACACCATATATTTT	CASSYSNWAGSSGNTIYF
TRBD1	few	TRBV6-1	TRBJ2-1	TGTGCCAGCAGTGGGACAGGAGCACGATCCTACAATGAGCAGTTCTTC	CASSGTGARSYNEQFF
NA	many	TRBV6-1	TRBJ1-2	TGTGCCAGCAGTGAGAAGGTCGTAGGGGACGACTACACCTTC	CASSEKVVGDDYTF
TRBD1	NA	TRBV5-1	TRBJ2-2	TGCGCCAGCAGCTTGGGGGACAGGGCGAACACCGGGGAGCTGTTTTTT	CASSLGDRANTGELFF
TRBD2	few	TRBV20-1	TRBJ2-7	TGCAGTGCAAAGGGAGGGGACCGCGCGGAGCAGTACTTC	CSAKGGDRAEQYF
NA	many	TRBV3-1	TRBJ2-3	TGTGCCAGCAGCCACTCCGACAGACCTTATACGCAGTATTTT	CASSHSDRPYTQYF
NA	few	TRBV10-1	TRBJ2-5	TGCGCCAGCAGTGAGTCGGTGACCCTGGAGACCCAGTACTTC	CASSESVTLETQYF
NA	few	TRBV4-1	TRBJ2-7	TGCGCCAGCGAGTTATCATTCGGGACAACGAAGAACGAGCAGTACTTC	CASELSFGTTKNEQYF
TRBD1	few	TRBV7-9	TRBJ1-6	TGTGCCAGCAGCTCTGCAGGGGGTTCACCCCTCCACTTT	CASSSAGGSPLHF
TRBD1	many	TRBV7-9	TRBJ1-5	TGTGCCAGCAGCGGGGGGACAGGGAGCAGCAATCAGCCCCAGCATTTT	CASSGGTGSSNQPQHF
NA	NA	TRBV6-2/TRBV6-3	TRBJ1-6	TGTGCCAGCAGTTTCTCGACACCATCTTATAATTCACCCCTCCACTTT	CASSFSTPSYNSPLHF
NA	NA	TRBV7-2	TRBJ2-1	TGTGCCAGCAGCTTCGACGCCGGGACTTATCAGTTCTTC	CASSFDAGTYQFF
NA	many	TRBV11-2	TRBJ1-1	TGTGCCACCCCAGGGAACACTGAAGCTTTCTTT	CATPGNTEAFF
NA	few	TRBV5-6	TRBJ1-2	TGTGCCAGCAGCTTGTTTTCCGCGACAGAGGATGGCTACACCTTC	CASSLFSATEDGYTF
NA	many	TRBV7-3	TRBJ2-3	TGTGCCAGCAGCTTAAGCCCCGAGGGGGGGTTCACAGATACGCAGTATTTT	CASSLSPEGGFTDTQYF
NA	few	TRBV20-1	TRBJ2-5	TGCAGTGCTAGGACAGCCCAAGAGACCCAGTACTTC	CSARTAQETQYF
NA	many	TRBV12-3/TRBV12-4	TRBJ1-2	TGTGCCAGCTTTGAAGGATCCAGTAACTATGGCTACACCTTC	CASFEGSSNYGYTF
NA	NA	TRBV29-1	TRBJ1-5	TGCAGCGTTGCTGGATTTATGGGTCAGCCCCAGCATTTT	CSVAGFMGQPQHF
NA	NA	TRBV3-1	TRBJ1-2	TGTGCCAGCAGCCCCCTGGGAAGCTATGGCTACACCTTC	CASSPLGSYGYTF
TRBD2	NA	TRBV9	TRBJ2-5	TGTGCCAGCAGCGTCTCTAGCGGGGGGGCCGGGGAGACCCAGTACTTC	CASSVSSGGAGETQYF
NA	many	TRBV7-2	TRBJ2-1	TGTGCCAGCAGCTTAACGACAAATGAGCAGTTCTTC	CASSLTTNEQFF
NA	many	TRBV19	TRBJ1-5	TGTGCCAGTAGTATCCCGAGGGATAGCAATCAGCCCCAGCATTTT	CASSIPRDSNQPQHF
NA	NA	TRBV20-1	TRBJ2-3	TGCAGTGCTAGCCCTAAGGGGCCCACAGATACGCAGTATTTT	CSASPKGPTDTQYF
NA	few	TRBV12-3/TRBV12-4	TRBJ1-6	TGTGCCAGCAGTTTCGCGGGTGTCGATAATTCACCCCTCCACTTT	CASSFAGVDNSPLHF
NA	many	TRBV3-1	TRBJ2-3	TGTGCCAGCAGCCAAGCGGGGGAGACGCAGTATTTT	CASSQAGETQYF
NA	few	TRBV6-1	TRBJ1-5	TGTGCCAGCAGACTCCGGGGTGGGCGCAATCAGCCCCAGCATTTT	CASRLRGGRNQPQHF
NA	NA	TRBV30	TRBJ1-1	TGTGCCCGGACTAGACAGATGAACACTGAAGCTTTCTTT	CARTRQMNTEAFF
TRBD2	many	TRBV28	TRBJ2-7	TGTGCCAGCAGCACCATCGCGAGGAGAAAGCGGGGGTATACCTACGAGCAGTACTTC	CASSTIARRKRGYTYEQYF
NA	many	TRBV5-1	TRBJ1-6	TGCGCCAGCAGCTTGGAGGGTCACCTTAATTCACCCCTCCACTTT	CASSLEGHLNSPLHF
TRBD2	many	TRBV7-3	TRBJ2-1	TGTGCCAGCAGTCCGGGGGGGGGGTACAATGAGCAGTTCTTC	CASSPGGGYNEQFF
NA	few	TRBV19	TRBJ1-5	TGTGCCAGTAATAGTATGGGGGAGAGCAATCAGCCCCAGCATTTT	CASNSMGESNQPQHF
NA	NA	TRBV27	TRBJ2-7	TGTGCCAGCAGTTCTCCGGACAGTACAGCGGTCTACGAGCAGTACTTC	CASSSPDSTAVYEQYF
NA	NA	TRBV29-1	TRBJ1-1	TGCAGCGTTGGGGTGACGGTGAACACTGAAGCTTTCTTT	CSVGVTVNTEAFF
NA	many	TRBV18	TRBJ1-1	TGTGCCAGCTCACCACCTAACAGGGCGGACACTGAAGCTTTCTTT	CASSPPNRADTEAFF
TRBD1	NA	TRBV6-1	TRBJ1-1	TGTGCCAGCAGTCCGTTCCTGACAGGGGAGGAGGAGAACACTGAAGCTTTCTTT	CASSPFLTGEEENTEAFF
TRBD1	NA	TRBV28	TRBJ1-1	TGTGCCAGCAGCCCTCCGGACAGGGGGCCGGACACTGAAGCTTTCTTT	CASSPPDRGPDTEAFF
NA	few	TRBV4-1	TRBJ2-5	TGCGCCAGCAGCCAACCGGGCGACTGGGAGACCCAGTACTTC	CASSQPGDWETQYF
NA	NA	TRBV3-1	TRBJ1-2	TGTGCCAGCAGCCAAGACGGGACACGCGTTCCTTATGGCTACACCTTC	CASSQDGTRVPYGYTF
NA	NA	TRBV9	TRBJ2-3	TGTGCCAGCGACCGGACAGGCACAGATACGCAGTATTTT	CASDRTGTDTQYF